This T cell receptor beta chain stems from a study of shared clonotypes between healthy human individuals. Measured with immunoSEQ multiplex PCR; TCRdb has only the in-frame clones, and not every one. The sample contains roughly 1.4 million clones, roughly 98.5% of which appear only once. The CDR3 loop spans 15 amino acids. The sequence was collected from a man aged 25-45 years in good health. Sequencing was done on a sample of naive CD4+ T cells sorted from blood. This sample's subset: CD45RA+ positively selected. The genes are TRBV21-1 and TRBJ1-1; the table's D call, TRBD1, was not checked against the DNA. TRBV21-1 constitutes a pseudogene. CDR3 sequence reads: CASSNNDRQNTEAFF. In DNA form, the CDR3 reads TGTGCCAGCAGCAACAACGACAGGCAGAACACTGAAGCTTTCTTT.